Here is one T cell receptor (beta chain) with its context. Its specificity is not known. The data derive from a study of T cell responses to AZD1222 COVID-19 vaccine. Study-wide background: The study pooled second doses at about 4 or about 12 weeks. The study's findings and limits: Targeting of unmutated variant regions was reportedly seen in nearly half of spike-specific TCRs. White British people made up most donors, females outnumbered males, and clonal diversity was possibly underestimated.

Some clones are missing from TCRdb's copy, which holds only in-frame ones; the method was immunoSEQ multiplex PCR. The sample consists of over 120,000 clones, around 85% of them appearing once. This CDR3 is built from 13 residues. The germline V gene encodes CDR1 SEHNR and CDR2 FQNEAQ (reference sequence). V shed 7 bases and J shed 6 bases, with 12 bases lying between them. The chain couples TRBV7-9 to TRBJ2-2; D possibly corresponds to TRBD2 (5 bases). The sequences come from peripheral blood, collected on day 0 of AZD1222 vaccination. The clonotype comes from an adult in good health. CDR3 amino acids: CASKNTGSGELFF. The DNA of the CDR3 is TGTGCCAGCAAAAACACGGGATCCGGGGAGCTGTTTTTT.